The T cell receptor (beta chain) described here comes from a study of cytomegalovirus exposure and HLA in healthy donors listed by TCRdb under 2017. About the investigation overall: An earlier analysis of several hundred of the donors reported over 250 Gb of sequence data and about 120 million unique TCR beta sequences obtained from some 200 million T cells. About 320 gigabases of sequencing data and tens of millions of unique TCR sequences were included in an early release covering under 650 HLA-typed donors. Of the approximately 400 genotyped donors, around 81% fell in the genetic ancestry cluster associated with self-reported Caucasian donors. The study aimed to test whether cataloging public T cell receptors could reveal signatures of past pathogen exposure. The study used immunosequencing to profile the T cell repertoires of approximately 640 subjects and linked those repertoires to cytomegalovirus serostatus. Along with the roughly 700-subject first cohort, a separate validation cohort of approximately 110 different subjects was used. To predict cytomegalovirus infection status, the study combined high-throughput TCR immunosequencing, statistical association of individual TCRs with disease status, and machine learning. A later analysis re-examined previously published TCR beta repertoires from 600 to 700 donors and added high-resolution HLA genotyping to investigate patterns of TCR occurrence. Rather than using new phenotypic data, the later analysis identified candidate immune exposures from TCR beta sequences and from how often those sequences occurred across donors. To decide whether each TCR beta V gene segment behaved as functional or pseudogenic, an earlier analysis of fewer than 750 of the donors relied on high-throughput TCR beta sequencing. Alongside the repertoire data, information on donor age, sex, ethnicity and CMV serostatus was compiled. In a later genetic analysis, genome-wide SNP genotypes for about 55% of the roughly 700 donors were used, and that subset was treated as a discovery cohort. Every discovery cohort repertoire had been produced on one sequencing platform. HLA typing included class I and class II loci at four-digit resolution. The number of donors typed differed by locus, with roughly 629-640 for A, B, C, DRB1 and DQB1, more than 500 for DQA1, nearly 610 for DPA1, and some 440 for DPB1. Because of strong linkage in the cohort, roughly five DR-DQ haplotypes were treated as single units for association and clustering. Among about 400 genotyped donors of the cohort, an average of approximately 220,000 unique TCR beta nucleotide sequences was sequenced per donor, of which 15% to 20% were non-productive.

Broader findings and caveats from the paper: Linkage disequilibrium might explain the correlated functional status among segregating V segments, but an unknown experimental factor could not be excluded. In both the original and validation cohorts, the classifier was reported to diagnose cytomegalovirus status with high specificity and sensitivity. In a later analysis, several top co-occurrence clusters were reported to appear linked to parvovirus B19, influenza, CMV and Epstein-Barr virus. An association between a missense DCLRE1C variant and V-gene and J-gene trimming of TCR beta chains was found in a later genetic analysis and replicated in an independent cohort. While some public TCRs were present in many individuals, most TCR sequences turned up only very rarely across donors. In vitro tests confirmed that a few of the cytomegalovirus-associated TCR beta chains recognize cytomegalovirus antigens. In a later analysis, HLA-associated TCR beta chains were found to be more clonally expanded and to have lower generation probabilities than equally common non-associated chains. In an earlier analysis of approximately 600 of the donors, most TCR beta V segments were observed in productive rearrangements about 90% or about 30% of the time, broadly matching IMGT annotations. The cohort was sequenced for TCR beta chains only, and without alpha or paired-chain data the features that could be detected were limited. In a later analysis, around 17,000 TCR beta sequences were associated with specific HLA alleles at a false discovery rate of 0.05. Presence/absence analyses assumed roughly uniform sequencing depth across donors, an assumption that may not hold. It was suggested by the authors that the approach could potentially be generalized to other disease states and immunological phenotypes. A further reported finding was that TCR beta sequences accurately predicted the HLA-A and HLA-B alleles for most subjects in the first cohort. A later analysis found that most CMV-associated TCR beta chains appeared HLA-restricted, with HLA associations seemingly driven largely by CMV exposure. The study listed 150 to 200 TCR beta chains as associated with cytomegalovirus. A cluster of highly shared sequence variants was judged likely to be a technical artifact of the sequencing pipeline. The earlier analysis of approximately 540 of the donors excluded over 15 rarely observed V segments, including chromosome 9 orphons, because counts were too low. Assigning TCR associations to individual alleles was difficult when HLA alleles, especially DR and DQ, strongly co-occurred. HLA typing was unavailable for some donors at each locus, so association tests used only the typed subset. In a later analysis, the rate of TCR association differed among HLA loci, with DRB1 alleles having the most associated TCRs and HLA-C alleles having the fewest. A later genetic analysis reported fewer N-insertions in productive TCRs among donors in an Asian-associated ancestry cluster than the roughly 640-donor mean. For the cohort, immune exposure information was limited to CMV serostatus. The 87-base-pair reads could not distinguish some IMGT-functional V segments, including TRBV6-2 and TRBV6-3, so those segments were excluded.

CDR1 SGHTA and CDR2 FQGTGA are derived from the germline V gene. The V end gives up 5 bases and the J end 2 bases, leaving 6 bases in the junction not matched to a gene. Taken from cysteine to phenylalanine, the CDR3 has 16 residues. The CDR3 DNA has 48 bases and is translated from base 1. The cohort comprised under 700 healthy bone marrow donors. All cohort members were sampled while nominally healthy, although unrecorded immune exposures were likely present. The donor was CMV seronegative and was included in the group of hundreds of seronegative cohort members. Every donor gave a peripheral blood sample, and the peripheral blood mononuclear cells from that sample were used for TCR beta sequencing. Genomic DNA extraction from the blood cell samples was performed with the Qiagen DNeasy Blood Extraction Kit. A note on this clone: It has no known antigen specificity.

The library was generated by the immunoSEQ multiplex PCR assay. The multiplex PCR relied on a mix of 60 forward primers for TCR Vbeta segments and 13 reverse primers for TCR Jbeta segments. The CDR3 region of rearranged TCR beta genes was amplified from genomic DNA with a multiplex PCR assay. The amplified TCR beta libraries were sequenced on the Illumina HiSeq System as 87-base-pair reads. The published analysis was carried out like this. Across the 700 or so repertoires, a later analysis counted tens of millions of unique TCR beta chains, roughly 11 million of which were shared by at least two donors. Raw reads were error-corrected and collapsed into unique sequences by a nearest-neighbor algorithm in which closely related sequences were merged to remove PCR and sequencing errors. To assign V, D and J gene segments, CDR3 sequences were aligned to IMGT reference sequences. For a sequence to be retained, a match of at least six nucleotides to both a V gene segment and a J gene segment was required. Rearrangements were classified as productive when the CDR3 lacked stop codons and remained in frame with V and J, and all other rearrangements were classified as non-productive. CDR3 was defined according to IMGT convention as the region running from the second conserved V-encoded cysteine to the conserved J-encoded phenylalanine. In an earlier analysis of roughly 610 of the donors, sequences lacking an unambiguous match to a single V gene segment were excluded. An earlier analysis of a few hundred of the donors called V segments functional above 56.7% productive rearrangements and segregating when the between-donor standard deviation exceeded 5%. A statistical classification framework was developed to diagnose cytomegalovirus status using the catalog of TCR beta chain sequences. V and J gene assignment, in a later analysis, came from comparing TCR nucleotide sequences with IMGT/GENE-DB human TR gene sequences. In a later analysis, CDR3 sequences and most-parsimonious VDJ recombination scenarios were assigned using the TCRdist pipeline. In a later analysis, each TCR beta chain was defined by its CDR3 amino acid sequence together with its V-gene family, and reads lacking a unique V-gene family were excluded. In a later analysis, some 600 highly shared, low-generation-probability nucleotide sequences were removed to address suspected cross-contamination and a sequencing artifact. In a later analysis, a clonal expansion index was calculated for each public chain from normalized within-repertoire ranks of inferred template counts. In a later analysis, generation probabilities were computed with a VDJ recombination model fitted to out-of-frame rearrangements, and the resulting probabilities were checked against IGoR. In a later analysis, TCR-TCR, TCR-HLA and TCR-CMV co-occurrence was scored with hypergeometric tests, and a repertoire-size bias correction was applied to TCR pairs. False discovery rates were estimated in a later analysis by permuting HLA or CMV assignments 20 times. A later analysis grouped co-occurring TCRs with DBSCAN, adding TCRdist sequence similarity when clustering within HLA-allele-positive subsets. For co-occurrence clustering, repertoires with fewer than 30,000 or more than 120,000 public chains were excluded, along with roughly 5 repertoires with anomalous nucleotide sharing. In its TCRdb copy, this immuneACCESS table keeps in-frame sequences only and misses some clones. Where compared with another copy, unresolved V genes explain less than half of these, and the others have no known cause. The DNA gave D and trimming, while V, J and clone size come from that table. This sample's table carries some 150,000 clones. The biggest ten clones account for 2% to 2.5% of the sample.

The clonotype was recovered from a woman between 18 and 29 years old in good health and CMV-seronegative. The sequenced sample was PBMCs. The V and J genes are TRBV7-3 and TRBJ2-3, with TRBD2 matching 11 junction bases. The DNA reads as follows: TGTGCCAGCAGCCCCAGACTAGCGGGGTCCACAGATACGCAGTATTTT. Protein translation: CASSPRLAGSTDTQYF.